The 3 T cell receptor beta chains given below trace back to one sample, sequenced in a study of blood T cell repertoires in COVID-19. Assay: immunoSEQ multiplex PCR; the TCRdb copy retains only in-frame clones and omits some. This sample has about 60,000 clones, with about three quarters found just once. Source material: peripheral blood. The receptors were sampled from a man under 40 with COVID-19, enrolled during active disease.

The V gene is TRBV5-5, the J gene TRBJ2-3; 9 nucleotides match TRBD2. The V and J ends lost 0 bases and 4 bases, in that order; junction bases with no gene match: 6. Germline CDR1 is SGHKS and CDR2 is YYEKEE (reference sequence). The CDR3 has 16 residues. The CDR3 DNA reads TGTGCCAGCAGCTTGGGAGGTAGCGGGGGCGCAGATACGCAGTATTTT. Translation gives CASSLGGSGGADTQYF.

V usage is TRBV5-6 and J usage is TRBJ1-5; a weak D match, TRBD1 (6 bases). Germline CDR1 SGHDT, CDR2 YYEEEE. The V end was cut by 0 bases, the J end by 5 bases, with 9 bases between. CDR3 length equals 14 residues. CDR3 sequence: CASSLGTAHQPQHF. DNA of the CDR3: TGTGCCAGCAGCTTGGGGACAGCTCATCAGCCCCAGCATTTT.

The rearrangement links TRBV11-2 to TRBJ2-1, with D perhaps TRBD2 (5 bases). The CDR3 is 12 residues long. The ends were cut back, 0 bases at V and 9 bases at J, with 6 bases in the middle. Germline-derived CDR1 and CDR2 are SGHAT and FQNNGV. The CDR3 spells CASSLDRGEQFF. In DNA, the CDR3 is TGTGCCAGCAGCTTAGATCGGGGTGAGCAGTTCTTC.